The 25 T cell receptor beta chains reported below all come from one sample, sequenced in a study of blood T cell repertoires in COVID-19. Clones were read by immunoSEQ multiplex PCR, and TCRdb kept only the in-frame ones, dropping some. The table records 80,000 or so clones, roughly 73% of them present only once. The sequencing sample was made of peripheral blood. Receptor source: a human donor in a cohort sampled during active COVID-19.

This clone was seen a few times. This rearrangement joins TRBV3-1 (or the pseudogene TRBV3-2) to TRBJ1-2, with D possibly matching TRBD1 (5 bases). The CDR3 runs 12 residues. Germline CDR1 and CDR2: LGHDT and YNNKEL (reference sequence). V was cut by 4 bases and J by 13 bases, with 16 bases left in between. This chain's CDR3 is CASSLLGGERTF. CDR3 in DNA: TGTGCCAGCAGCCTACTGGGAGGGGAACGCACCTTC.

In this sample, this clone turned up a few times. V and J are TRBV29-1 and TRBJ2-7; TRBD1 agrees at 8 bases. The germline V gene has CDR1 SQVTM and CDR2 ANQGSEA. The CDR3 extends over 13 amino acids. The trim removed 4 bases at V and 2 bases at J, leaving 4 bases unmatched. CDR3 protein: CSVGGQAPYEQYF. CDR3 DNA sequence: TGCAGCGTTGGGGGACAGGCCCCCTACGAGCAGTACTTC.

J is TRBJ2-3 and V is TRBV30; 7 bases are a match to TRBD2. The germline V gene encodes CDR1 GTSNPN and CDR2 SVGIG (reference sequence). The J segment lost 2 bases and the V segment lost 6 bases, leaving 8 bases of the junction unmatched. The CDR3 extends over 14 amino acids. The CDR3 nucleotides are TGTGCCTGCCAACTTCTAGCGGCCACAGATACGCAGTATTTT. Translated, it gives CACQLLAATDTQYF.

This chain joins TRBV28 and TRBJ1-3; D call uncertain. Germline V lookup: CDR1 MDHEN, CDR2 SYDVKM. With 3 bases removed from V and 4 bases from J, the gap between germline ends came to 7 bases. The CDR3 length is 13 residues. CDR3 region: CASSFWQGNTIYF. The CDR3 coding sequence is TGTGCCAGCAGTTTTTGGCAGGGAAACACCATATATTTT.

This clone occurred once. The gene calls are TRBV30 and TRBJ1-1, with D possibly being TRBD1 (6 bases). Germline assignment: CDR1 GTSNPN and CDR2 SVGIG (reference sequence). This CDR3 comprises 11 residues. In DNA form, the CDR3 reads TGTTCCCGGGGGGGCCGGACTGAAGCTTTCTTT. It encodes CSRGGRTEAFF.

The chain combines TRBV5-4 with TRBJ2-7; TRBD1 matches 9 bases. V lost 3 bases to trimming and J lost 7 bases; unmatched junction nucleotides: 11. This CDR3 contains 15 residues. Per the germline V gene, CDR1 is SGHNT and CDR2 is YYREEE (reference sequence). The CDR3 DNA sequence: TGTGCCAGCAGCTACACGGGACAGGGCCCTTGGGAGCAGTACTTC. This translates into CASSYTGQGPWEQYF. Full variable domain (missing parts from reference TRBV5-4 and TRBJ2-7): ETGVTQSPTHLIKTRGQQVTLRCSSQSGHNTVSWYQQALGQGPQFIFQYYREEENGRGNFPPRFSGLQFPNYSSELNVNALELDDSALYLCASSYTGQGPWEQYFGPGTRLTVT.

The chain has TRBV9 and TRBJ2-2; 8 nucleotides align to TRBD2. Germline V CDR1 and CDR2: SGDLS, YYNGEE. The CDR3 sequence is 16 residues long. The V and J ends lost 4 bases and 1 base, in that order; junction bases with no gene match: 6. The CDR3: CASSKLSGGNTGELFF. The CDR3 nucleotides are TGTGCCAGCAGCAAACTAAGCGGGGGGAACACCGGGGAGCTGTTTTTT.

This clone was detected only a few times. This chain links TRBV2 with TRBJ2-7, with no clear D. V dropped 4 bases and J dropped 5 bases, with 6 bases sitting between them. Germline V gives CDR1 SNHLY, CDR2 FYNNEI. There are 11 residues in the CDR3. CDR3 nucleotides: TGTGCCAGCAGTGCCCGCGACGAGCAGTACTTC. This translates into CASSARDEQYF.

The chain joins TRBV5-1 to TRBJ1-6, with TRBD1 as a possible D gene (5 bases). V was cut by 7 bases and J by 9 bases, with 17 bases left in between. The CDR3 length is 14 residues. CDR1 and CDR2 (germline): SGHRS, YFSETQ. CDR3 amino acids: CASGDGSLGSPLHF. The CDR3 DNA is TGCGCCAGCGGGGACGGGAGTCTGGGTTCACCCCTCCACTTT.

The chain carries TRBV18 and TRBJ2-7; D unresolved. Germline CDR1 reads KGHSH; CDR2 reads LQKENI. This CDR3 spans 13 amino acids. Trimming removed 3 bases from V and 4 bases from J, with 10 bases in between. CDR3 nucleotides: TGTGCCAGCTCACCTCCTGGTCAGTACGAGCAGTACTTC. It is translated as CASSPPGQYEQYF.

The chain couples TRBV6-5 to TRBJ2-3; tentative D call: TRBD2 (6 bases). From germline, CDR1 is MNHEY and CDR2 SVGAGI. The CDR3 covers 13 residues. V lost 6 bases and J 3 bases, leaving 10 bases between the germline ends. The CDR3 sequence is CASRGLKTDTQYF. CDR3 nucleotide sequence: TGTGCCAGCAGGGGACTGAAGACAGATACGCAGTATTTT.

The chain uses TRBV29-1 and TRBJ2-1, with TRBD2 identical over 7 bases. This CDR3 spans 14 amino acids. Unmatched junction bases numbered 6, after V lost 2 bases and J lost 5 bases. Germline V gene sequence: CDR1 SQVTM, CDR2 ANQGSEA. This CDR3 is CSVERSRGNNEQFF. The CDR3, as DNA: TGCAGCGTTGAAAGGTCGCGGGGGAACAATGAGCAGTTCTTC.

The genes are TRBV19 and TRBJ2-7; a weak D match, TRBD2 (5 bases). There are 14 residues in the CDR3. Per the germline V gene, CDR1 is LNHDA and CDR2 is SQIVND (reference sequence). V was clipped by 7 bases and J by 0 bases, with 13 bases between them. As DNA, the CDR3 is TGTGCCAGTAAGACGGACGGGAACTCCTACGAGCAGTACTTC. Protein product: CASKTDGNSYEQYF.

The CDR3, as DNA: TGTGCCAGCAGCCAATTCATAACAGGGTCCTACGAGCAGTACTTC. Translation: CASSQFITGSYEQYF. The chain employs TRBV14 and TRBJ2-7, with D possibly matching TRBD1 (6 bases). Germline CDR1 is SGHDN and CDR2 is FVKESK. There are 15 residues in the CDR3. V lost 2 bases and J 1 base, leaving 12 bases between the germline ends.

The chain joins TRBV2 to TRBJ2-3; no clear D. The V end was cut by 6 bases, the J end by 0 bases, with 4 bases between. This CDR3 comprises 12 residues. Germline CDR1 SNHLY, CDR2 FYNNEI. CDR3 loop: CASSGSTDTQYF. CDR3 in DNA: TGTGCCAGCAGCGGGAGCACAGATACGCAGTATTTT.

The CDR3 sequence is CASSLGPLMNTEAFF. The CDR3 DNA is TGTGCCAGCAGCTTGGGCCCACTCATGAACACTGAAGCTTTCTTT. This chain uses TRBV7-6 with TRBJ1-1; no firm D call. V was clipped by 3 bases and J by 0 bases, with 11 bases between them. Germline CDR1 is SGHVS and CDR2 is FNYEAQ. CDR3 length: 15 amino acids.

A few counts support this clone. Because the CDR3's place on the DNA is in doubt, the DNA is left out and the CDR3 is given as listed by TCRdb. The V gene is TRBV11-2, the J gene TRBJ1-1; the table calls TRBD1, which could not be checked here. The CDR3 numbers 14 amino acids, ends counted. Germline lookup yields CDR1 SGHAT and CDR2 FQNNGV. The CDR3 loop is CASSSVGLGTISFF.

CDR3 DNA: TGTGCCAGCAGCCTCACAGGGAACACTGAAGCTTTCTTT. Translated, it gives CASSLTGNTEAFF. The chain is built from TRBV3-1 (or the pseudogene TRBV3-2) and TRBJ1-1, with D perhaps matching TRBD1 (5 bases). Germline CDR1 is LGHDT and CDR2 is YNNKEL (reference sequence). Trimming took off 4 bases at V and 1 base at J, with 7 bases between the two ends. The CDR3 sequence is 13 residues long.

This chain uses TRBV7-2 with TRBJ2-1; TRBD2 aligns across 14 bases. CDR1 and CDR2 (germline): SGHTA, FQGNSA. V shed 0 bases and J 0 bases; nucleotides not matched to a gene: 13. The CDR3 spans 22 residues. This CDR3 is CASSLALLGLAGEPSSYNEQFF. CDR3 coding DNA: TGTGCCAGCAGCTTAGCTCTACTGGGACTAGCGGGGGAGCCGAGCTCCTACAATGAGCAGTTCTTC. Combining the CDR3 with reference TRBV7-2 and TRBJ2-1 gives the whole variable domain GAGVSQSPSNKVTEKGKDVELRCDPISGHTALYWYRQSLGQGLEFLIYFQGNSAPDKSGLPSDRFSAERTGGSVSTLTIQRTQQEDSAVYLCASSLALLGLAGEPSSYNEQFFGPGTRLTVL.

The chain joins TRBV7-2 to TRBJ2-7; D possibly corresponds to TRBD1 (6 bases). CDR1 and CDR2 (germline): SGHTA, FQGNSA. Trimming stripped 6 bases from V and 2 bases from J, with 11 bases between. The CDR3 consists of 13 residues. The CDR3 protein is CASRPGQTYEQYF. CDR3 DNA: TGTGCCAGCAGACCAGGACAGACCTACGAGCAGTACTTC.

The CDR3 spells CASSREGSISGYEQYF. In DNA, the CDR3 is TGCGCCAGCAGCCGGGAGGGGTCTATATCTGGCTACGAGCAGTACTTC. The chain is built from TRBV5-1 and TRBJ2-7, with TRBD2 identical over 8 bases. With 4 bases clipped from V and 3 bases from J, the junction kept 12 bases outside the gene matches. This CDR3 has 16 amino acids. In germline, CDR1 is SGHRS, CDR2 YFSETQ. Full variable domain (remainder filled in from reference TRBV5-1 and TRBJ2-7): KAGVTQTPRYLIKTRGQQVTLSCSPISGHRSVSWYQQTPGQGLQFLFEYFSETQRNKGNFPGRFSGRQFSNSRSEMNVSTLELGDSALYLCASSREGSISGYEQYFGPGTRLTVT.

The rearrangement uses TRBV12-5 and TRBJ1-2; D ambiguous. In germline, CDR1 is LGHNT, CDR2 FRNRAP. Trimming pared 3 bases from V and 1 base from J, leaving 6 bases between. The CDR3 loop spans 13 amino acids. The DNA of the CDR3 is TGTGCTAGTGGTTTATACAGTAACTATGGCTACACCTTC. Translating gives CASGLYSNYGYTF.

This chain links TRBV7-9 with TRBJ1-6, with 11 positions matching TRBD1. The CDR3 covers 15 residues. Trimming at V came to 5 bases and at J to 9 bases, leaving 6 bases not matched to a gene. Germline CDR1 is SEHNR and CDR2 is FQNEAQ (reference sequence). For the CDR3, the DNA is TGTGCCAGCAGCAAGGGACAGGGGGAGACTTCACCCCTCCACTTT. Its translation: CASSKGQGETSPLHF.

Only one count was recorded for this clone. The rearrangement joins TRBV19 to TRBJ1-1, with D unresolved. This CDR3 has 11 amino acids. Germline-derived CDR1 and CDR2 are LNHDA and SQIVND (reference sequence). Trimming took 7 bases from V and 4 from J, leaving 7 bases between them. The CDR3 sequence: CASIAATEAFF. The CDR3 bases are TGTGCCAGTATTGCGGCCACTGAAGCTTTCTTT.

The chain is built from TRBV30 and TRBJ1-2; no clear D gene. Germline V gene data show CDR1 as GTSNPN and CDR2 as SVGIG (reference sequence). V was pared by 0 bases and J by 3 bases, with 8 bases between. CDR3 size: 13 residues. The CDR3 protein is CAWSVYRHYGYTF. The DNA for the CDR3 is TGTGCCTGGAGTGTGTACAGACACTATGGCTACACCTTC.